A single sample is the source of the 26 T cell receptor beta chains below, sequenced in a study of CXCR3-negative and CXCR3-positive naive CD8 T cells. General study findings and limits: Against CXCR3-negative naive cells, CXCR3-positive naive cells showed more hydrophobic TRB CDR3s.

The libraries of TRB cDNA were constructed through 5' RACE using UMI labels. Reanalyzing the 5' RACE reads, TCRdb keeps one entry per CDR3 protein, without DNA. The table lists about 120,000 distinct CDR3 sequences. Their cognate antigens are unknown. The sequenced sample was naive CXCR3+ CD8+ T cells from blood. The subset was: CD45RO-CCR7+CD27+CD95- naive CD8+ T cells expressing CXCR3 (TNR3+). The source of these receptors is a human donor in good health. Some clones in this sample may be carry-over from other donors' samples.

J is TRBJ2-7 and V is TRBV4-1; TCRdb returns TRBD2, unconfirmable since there is no DNA. There are 16 residues in the CDR3. The germline CDR1 and CDR2 sequences are MGHRA and YSYEKL. Here the CDR3 reads CASSQDDLAGGRKQYF.

The V call is TRBV13, the J call TRBJ2-7; without DNA, the TCRdb call of TRBD1 cannot be checked. Germline V gives CDR1 PRHDT, CDR2 FYEKMQ (reference sequence). This CDR3 comprises 14 residues. The CDR3 loop is CASSEGGKTYEQYF.

This sequence joins TRBV28 and TRBJ1-1; lacking DNA, the TRBD1 call made by TCRdb goes unchecked. Germline CDR1 MDHEN, CDR2 SYDVKM. The CDR3 contains 13 residues. The CDR3 sequence is CASSPYRGPEAFF.

This rearrangement joins TRBV20-1 to TRBJ2-1; TCRdb lists TRBD1, though no DNA is available to test this call. This CDR3 region has 15 residues. Germline V gives CDR1 DFQATT, CDR2 SNEGSKA (reference sequence). The CDR3 here is CSAPGLASSYNEQFF.

The chain carries TRBV4-1 and TRBJ1-2. The germline CDR1 and CDR2 sequences are MGHRA and YSYEKL. The length of the CDR3 is 17 residues. The CDR3 protein is CASSQDHGGLANYGYTF.

The V call is TRBV5-1, the J call TRBJ2-5. This CDR3 is 12 amino acids long. CDR1 SGHRS and CDR2 YFSETQ come from the germline V gene. CDR3 amino acids: CASSLGQETQYF. The full variable domain, with the rest looked up from reference TRBV5-1 and TRBJ2-5, is KAGVTQTPRYLIKTRGQQVTLSCSPISGHRSVSWYQQTPGQGLQFLFEYFSETQRNKGNFPGRFSGRQFSNSRSEMNVSTLELGDSALYLCASSLGQETQYFGPGTRLLVL.

V and J are TRBV14 and TRBJ1-1; TCRdb's D gene call, TRBD1, goes unchecked for lack of DNA. The CDR3 is 13 amino acids. From germline, CDR1 is SGHDN and CDR2 FVKESK. The CDR3: CASSQVAGTDAFF.

The V gene is TRBV28, the J gene TRBJ1-5; the D gene TCRdb calls, TRBD1, cannot be checked with no DNA. The CDR3 extends over 14 amino acids. CDR1 and CDR2 (germline): MDHEN, SYDVKM. The CDR3 loop is CASKDETGGLPQHF.

CDR3 region: CSANPLEGFPDTQYF. The V gene is TRBV20-1, the J gene TRBJ2-3; as DNA is missing, the TRBD2 call by TCRdb cannot be tested. The V gene's germline CDR1 is DFQATT and CDR2 SNEGSKA (reference sequence). This CDR3 contains 15 residues.

The J gene is TRBJ2-1, the V gene TRBV6-2 or TRBV6-3; TCRdb's D call of TRBD1 is untestable without DNA. The CDR3 sequence is 18 residues long. Germline V lookup: CDR1 MNHEY, CDR2 SVGEGT. The CDR3 loop is CASSYSPGTVSSYNEQFF.

The genes are TRBV5-1 and TRBJ2-3; TCRdb's D gene call, TRBD2, goes unchecked for lack of DNA. Germline CDR1 is SGHRS and CDR2 is YFSETQ. This CDR3 contains 16 residues. CDR3 sequence reads: CASTYTTSGSTDTQYF.

The chain carries TRBV5-1 and TRBJ2-7; the TRBD1 assignment by TCRdb is unverifiable without DNA. CDR1 is SGHRS and CDR2 is YFSETQ in the germline V gene. CDR3 length: 15 amino acids. This CDR3 is CASSLGGSSHYEQYF.

V usage is TRBV7-8 and J usage is TRBJ2-2; TCRdb proposes TRBD1, but this gene call is untestable without DNA. Germline lookup yields CDR1 SGHVS and CDR2 FQNEAQ. The CDR3 runs 20 residues. CDR3: CASSHGWDRAGPSNTGELFF. Full variable domain (outside the CDR3, taken from reference TRBV7-8 and TRBJ2-2): GAGVSQSPRYKVAKRGQDVALRCDPISGHVSLFWYQQALGQGPEFLTYFQNEAQLDKSGLPSDRFFAERPEGSVSTLKIQRTQQEDSAVYLCASSHGWDRAGPSNTGELFFGEGSRLTVL.

The genes are TRBV28 and TRBJ1-6. Germline V CDR1 and CDR2: MDHEN, SYDVKM. CDR3 size: 14 residues. The CDR3 is CASSFSSGNSPLHF.

This chain uses TRBV6-1 with TRBJ1-5. The CDR3 length is 16 residues. Germline lookup yields CDR1 MNHNS and CDR2 SASEGT. The CDR3 sequence is CASRDAADWSNQPQHF.

The chain couples TRBV4-1 to TRBJ2-3; no DNA is available, so the TRBD1 call from TCRdb remains unchecked. The germline V gene encodes CDR1 MGHRA and CDR2 YSYEKL. The CDR3 loop spans 17 amino acids. This chain's CDR3 is CASSRQPRVDSTDTQYF.

V is TRBV7-7 and J is TRBJ2-2. Germline CDR1 reads SSHAT; CDR2 reads FNYEAQ (reference sequence). The CDR3 extends over 13 amino acids. CDR3 protein: CASSLSVAGELFF.

The rearrangement joins TRBV5-4 to TRBJ2-7; TCRdb's D call, TRBD2, is unchecked because there is no DNA. The CDR3 consists of 18 residues. CDR1 is SGHNT and CDR2 is YYREEE in the germline V gene (reference sequence). The CDR3 region is CASSLILLAGGYSYEQYF.

V usage is TRBV3-1 and J usage is TRBJ2-1; TCRdb proposes TRBD1, but this gene call is untestable without DNA. There are 14 residues in the CDR3. Germline-derived CDR1 and CDR2 are LGHDT and YNNKEL (reference sequence). CDR3 sequence reads: CASSPQGPANEQFF.

The chain uses TRBV6-2 or TRBV6-3 and TRBJ2-7; TCRdb's assignment of TRBD1 cannot be checked, as there is no DNA. The CDR3 covers 15 residues. Germline CDR1 reads MNHEY; CDR2 reads SVGEGT. The CDR3 protein is CASSARGRSVYEQYF.

The chain links TRBV24-1 to TRBJ2-2. The CDR3 extends over 12 amino acids. Germline assignment: CDR1 KGHDR and CDR2 SFDVKD. This CDR3 reads CATRRNTGELFF.

The V and J genes are TRBV9 and TRBJ2-2; TCRdb's assignment of TRBD1 cannot be checked, as there is no DNA. CDR1 and CDR2 (germline): SGDLS, YYNGEE. The CDR3 runs 15 residues. The CDR3 sequence: CASSPTGTATGELFF.

The chain uses TRBV27 and TRBJ2-7; the D call from TCRdb, TRBD2, cannot be confirmed without DNA. Germline CDR1 is MNHEY and CDR2 is SMNVEV (reference sequence). The CDR3 totals 15 residues. The CDR3 sequence is CASSLGSAYSYEQYF.

The chain uses TRBV11-2 and TRBJ2-1; as DNA is missing, the TRBD2 call by TCRdb cannot be tested. This CDR3 spans 17 amino acids. From germline, CDR1 is SGHAT and CDR2 FQNNGV. CDR3 sequence: CASSLETGLAGYNEQFF.

The genes are TRBV28 and TRBJ2-7; TCRdb picks TRBD2, but there is no DNA to check that call. The CDR3 is made up of 13 amino acids. Germline V gene lookup returns CDR1 MDHEN and CDR2 SYDVKM. The CDR3 spells CASKIGGVHEQYF.

The chain uses TRBV5-1 and TRBJ2-1; the TCRdb D gene call, TRBD1, has no DNA to confirm it. This CDR3 contains 15 residues. Per germline, CDR1 SGHRS and CDR2 YFSETQ. The CDR3 protein is CTSSLLSGHYNEQFF.